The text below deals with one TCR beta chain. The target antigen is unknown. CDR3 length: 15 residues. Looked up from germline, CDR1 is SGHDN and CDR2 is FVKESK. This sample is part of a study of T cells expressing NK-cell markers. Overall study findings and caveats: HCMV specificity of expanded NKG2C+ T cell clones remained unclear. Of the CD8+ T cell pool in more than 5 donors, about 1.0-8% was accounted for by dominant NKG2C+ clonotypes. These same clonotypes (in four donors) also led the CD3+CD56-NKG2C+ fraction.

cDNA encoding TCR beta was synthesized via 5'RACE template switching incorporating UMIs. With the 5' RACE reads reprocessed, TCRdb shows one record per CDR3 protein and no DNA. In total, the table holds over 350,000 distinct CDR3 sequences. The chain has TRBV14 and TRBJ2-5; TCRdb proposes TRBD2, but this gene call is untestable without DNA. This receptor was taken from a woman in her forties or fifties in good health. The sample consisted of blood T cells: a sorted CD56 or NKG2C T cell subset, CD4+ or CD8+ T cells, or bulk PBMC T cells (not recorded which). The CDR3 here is CASSPGTSGIETQYF.